One sample yielded the 32 T cell receptor beta chains listed below, sequenced in a study of regulatory T cells in long-lasting Graves disease. Stated time point: newly diagnosed GD, antithyroid drugs for less than 3 months. Preparation of the TCR library used RNA extracted from PBMCs. Through Arm-PCR of CDR3 regions and iRepertoire HTBI primers, TCR beta libraries were built. TCRdb independently ran MiXCR on the multiplex PCR reads; one entry per CDR3 protein. Of approximately 470,000 distinct CDR3 sequences listed, 15% to 20% are singletons. Separately, the same data were catalogued under a study of T cells in Graves' hyperthyroidism and ophthalmopathy.

Specimen: peripheral blood mononuclear cells (PBMCs), collected at new diagnosis, from a patient treated with antithyroid drugs. The receptors were gathered from a man between 35 and 55 years old with Graves disease.

The rearrangement joins TRBV5-1 to TRBJ2-7; TRBD1 agrees at 7 bases. Germline V gene data show CDR1 as SGHRS and CDR2 as YFSETQ. The ends lost 2 bases at V and 7 bases at J; junction bases unmatched: 12. The CDR3 contains 15 residues. The CDR3 nucleotides read TGCGCCAGCAGCTTCCAACGACAGGGCACGGGAGAGCAGTACTTC. Encoded protein: CASSFQRQGTGEQYF.

This sequence joins TRBV28 and TRBJ1-2; tentatively, D is TRBD1 (5 bases). The germline V and J ends were trimmed by 6 bases and 0 bases, with 8 bases remaining between them. The V gene's germline CDR1 is MDHEN and CDR2 SYDVKM. The CDR3 consists of 13 residues. CDR3: CASRDTTNYGYTF. The CDR3 DNA sequence: TGTGCCAGCAGGGACACCACTAACTATGGCTACACCTTC.

The V and J genes are TRBV9 and TRBJ2-3; 9 bases agree with TRBD2. Germline loops: CDR1 SGDLS, CDR2 YYNGEE. The V segment lost 0 bases and the J segment 3 bases; nucleotides outside the gene matches: 5. This CDR3 has 16 residues. The chain's CDR3 is CASSVVAGGPTDTQYF. CDR3 in DNA: TGTGCCAGCAGCGTAGTGGCGGGAGGGCCGACAGATACGCAGTATTTT.

This clonotype was observed a handful of times. This chain links TRBV19 with TRBJ2-5, with D possibly matching TRBD2 (6 bases). This CDR3 is built from 13 residues. V shed 3 bases and J shed 6 bases, with 11 bases lying between them. The germline V gene encodes CDR1 LNHDA and CDR2 SQIVND (reference sequence). CDR3 sequence: CASSMWGEQTQYF. In DNA, the CDR3 is TGTGCCAGTAGTATGTGGGGGGAGCAGACCCAGTACTTC.

The sample holds many counts of this clonotype. The gene calls are TRBV11-2 and TRBJ2-3, with 10 bases identical to TRBD2. CDR3 length: 15 residues. Germline lookup yields CDR1 SGHAT and CDR2 FQNNGV. V was clipped by 3 bases and J by 3 bases; unmatched bases: 3. The CDR3 DNA sequence: TGTGCCAGCAGCTTCCTAGCGGGAGAAACAGATACGCAGTATTTT. It encodes CASSFLAGETDTQYF.

The chain carries TRBV11-2 and TRBJ2-1; 16 nucleotides agree with TRBD2. Germline V gene sequence: CDR1 SGHAT, CDR2 FQNNGV. With 5 bases clipped from V and 6 bases from J, the junction kept 4 bases outside the gene matches. CDR3 length equals 16 residues. CDR3 protein: CASSMGLAGGVNEQFF. DNA for the CDR3: TGTGCCAGCAGCATGGGACTAGCGGGGGGGGTCAATGAGCAGTTCTTC.

The gene calls are TRBV7-9 and TRBJ2-7, with 14 bases that match TRBD2. The germline CDR1 and CDR2 sequences are SEHNR and FQNEAQ (reference sequence). CDR3 length equals 17 residues. J gave up 4 bases and V 5 bases, and 10 bases lay outside the gene matches. Here the CDR3 DNA reads TGTGCCAGCAGCCCACTTCCAGGGACTAGCGGGAGTTACGAGCAGTACTTC. Translating it yields CASSPLPGTSGSYEQYF.

This clonotype was seen at least ten times. The V gene is TRBV7-9, the J gene TRBJ2-5; D unresolved. Trimming removed 0 bases at V and 4 bases at J, with 9 bases between. This CDR3 is built from 14 residues. Germline assignment: CDR1 SEHNR and CDR2 FQNEAQ (reference sequence). CDR3 in amino acids: CASSLAGSPETQYF. As DNA, the CDR3 is TGTGCCAGCAGCTTAGCGGGCAGTCCAGAGACCCAGTACTTC.

This clonotype has ten or more counts. The chain employs TRBV20-1 and TRBJ1-5; D might be TRBD1 (6 bases). Trimming took off 3 bases at V and 2 bases at J, with 14 bases between the two ends. Germline loops: CDR1 DFQATT, CDR2 SNEGSKA (reference sequence). The CDR3 consists of 15 residues. The CDR3 loop reads CSARGRAGGNQPQHF. CDR3 in DNA: TGCAGTGCTAGGGGGAGGGCAGGGGGCAATCAGCCCCAGCATTTT.

In regard to this clonotype: This may be a read error: a much more frequent sequence differs by one nucleotide. J is TRBJ2-1 and V is TRBV12-3 or TRBV12-4, with D uncertain. The length of the CDR3 is 12 residues. Trimming removed 3 bases at V and 13 bases at J, with 13 bases between. CDR3 coding DNA: TGTGCCAGCAGTTTTTGGACGTTTACCCAGTTCTTC. Its protein is CASSFWTFTQFF.

This chain links TRBV9 with TRBJ2-3, with D tentatively TRBD1 (5 bases). CDR1 and CDR2 (germline): SGDLS, YYNGEE. V dropped 0 bases and J dropped 1 base, with 12 bases sitting between them. This CDR3 contains 16 residues. The DNA for the CDR3 is TGTGCCAGCAGCGTAGAAGTAACAGGAGGCACAGATACGCAGTATTTT. Translated, it gives CASSVEVTGGTDTQYF.

This clonotype came up once. Only one base separates this from a far larger clonotype, so it likely reflects a read error. The chain links TRBV2 to TRBJ2-7; the match to TRBD2 covers 7 bases. The CDR3 is 15 amino acids. The germline V gene has CDR1 SNHLY and CDR2 FYNNEI. The V segment lost 4 bases and the J segment 7 bases; nucleotides outside the gene matches: 13. In DNA, the CDR3 is TGTGCCAGCAGTGGAGGGAGGGCCTTTTCGAATGAGCAGTACTTC. Encoded protein: CASSGGRAFSNEQYF.

This clonotype was observed at least ten times. Written as DNA, the CDR3 is TGTGCCAGCAGTTACCTTGGACTAGCGGGGATATGGTTGAGGGAGCAGTACTTC. Protein sequence: CASSYLGLAGIWLREQYF. J is TRBJ2-7 and V is TRBV6-5, with 12 positions matching TRBD2. The junction had 15 bases not matched to a gene; V was cut back by 2 bases and J by 7 bases. CDR3 length: 18 amino acids. Germline V CDR1 and CDR2: MNHEY, SVGAGI.

This clonotype was detected a few times. V is TRBV20-1 and J is TRBJ2-3; 7 positions match TRBD1. The CDR3 spans 14 residues. The germline V gene encodes CDR1 DFQATT and CDR2 SNEGSKA (reference sequence). Trimming at V came to 6 bases and at J to 3 bases, leaving 9 bases not matched to a gene. CDR3 in DNA: TGCAGTGCCCGCAGGGGGAACATAACAGATACGCAGTATTTT. Translating gives CSARRGNITDTQYF.

This clonotype was seen at least ten times. The chain has TRBV28 and TRBJ2-5, with 9 nucleotides matching TRBD1. This CDR3 has 18 residues. CDR1 and CDR2 from the germline V gene are MDHEN and SYDVKM. V shed 5 bases and J 2 bases; nucleotides not matched to a gene: 15. Here the CDR3 reads CASSPRPGTGTVQETQYF. The CDR3 DNA reads as TGTGCCAGCAGTCCGCGTCCCGGGACAGGGACGGTGCAAGAGACCCAGTACTTC.

This clonotype has at least ten counts. The J gene is TRBJ1-5, the V gene TRBV20-1; TRBD1 aligns across 10 bases. The CDR3 sequence is 13 residues long. CDR1 is DFQATT and CDR2 is SNEGSKA in the germline V gene (reference sequence). V shed 5 bases, J shed 2 bases, and the junction held 0 bases outside the gene matches. CDR3 region: CSAGTGGNQPQHF. The CDR3, as DNA: TGCAGTGCTGGGACAGGGGGCAATCAGCCCCAGCATTTT.

This clonotype came up many times. The V and J genes are TRBV2 and TRBJ2-1; the D gene is possibly TRBD2 (6 bases). The CDR3 loop spans 16 amino acids. The V end lost 6 bases, the J end lost 7 bases, and 22 bases lay between the germline ends. Germline assignment: CDR1 SNHLY and CDR2 FYNNEI. The CDR3 DNA follows: TGTGCCAGCAGCGCCTCACTCAGGGAGGCGGGTAATGAGCAGTTCTTC. Residues: CASSASLREAGNEQFF.

This clonotype showed up many times. The chain recombines TRBV18 with TRBJ2-7; 9 bases map to TRBD2. V trimming: 8 bases; J trimming: 2 bases; junction bases outside the gene matches: 7. The CDR3 length is 14 residues. Germline V gene sequence: CDR1 KGHSH, CDR2 LQKENI. The chain's CDR3 is CASSPGTSTYEQYF. In DNA, the CDR3 is TGTGCCAGCAGCCCCGGGACTAGCACCTACGAGCAGTACTTC.

This clonotype was observed a few times. The J gene is TRBJ2-1, the V gene TRBV3-1, with D possibly being TRBD2 (5 bases). The germline V gene has CDR1 LGHDT and CDR2 YNNKEL (reference sequence). The ends were cut back, 4 bases at V and 4 bases at J, with 14 bases in the middle. This CDR3 region has 15 residues. The chain's CDR3 is CASSLSRGSYNEQFF. The CDR3 DNA follows: TGTGCCAGCAGCCTTAGTAGAGGGTCTTACAATGAGCAGTTCTTC.

The sample holds many counts of this clonotype. The rearrangement uses TRBV20-1 and TRBJ2-5; 7 bases fit TRBD1. The length of the CDR3 is 12 residues. With V trimmed by 5 bases and J by 2 bases, 2 bases remained unmatched. CDR1 is DFQATT and CDR2 is SNEGSKA in the germline V gene (reference sequence). CDR3: CSAAGGQETQYF. The CDR3 DNA reads TGCAGTGCTGCAGGGGGTCAAGAGACCCAGTACTTC.

This clonotype was found many times. CDR3: CASSFGGFYGYTF. As DNA, the CDR3 is TGTGCCAGCAGTTTTGGGGGTTTCTATGGCTACACCTTC. The V and J genes are TRBV12-3 or TRBV12-4 and TRBJ1-2; TRBD1 is a possible D gene (5 bases). The CDR3 is made up of 13 amino acids. Trimming shortened V by 3 bases and J by 4 bases, and 9 bases separated the two germline ends.

This clonotype occurred many times. The chain combines TRBV11-2 with TRBJ2-1; D call uncertain. There are 14 residues in the CDR3. Trimming took off 5 bases at V and 4 bases at J, with 12 bases between the two ends. Per the germline V gene, CDR1 is SGHAT and CDR2 is FQNNGV. The CDR3 loop reads CASSRGGSYNEQFF. Here the CDR3 DNA reads TGTGCCAGCAGCCGCGGCGGTTCTTACAATGAGCAGTTCTTC.

This clonotype showed up many times. This sequence joins TRBV12-3 or TRBV12-4 and TRBJ1-5; TRBD1 might be the D (5 bases). This CDR3 has 15 residues. V dropped 3 bases and J dropped 4 bases, with 13 bases sitting between them. The chain's CDR3 is CASSFGGGENQPQHF. The CDR3 coding sequence is TGTGCCAGCAGTTTCGGGGGAGGTGAGAATCAGCCCCAGCATTTT.

This clonotype was observed at least ten times. The CDR3 spells CASSESSLAETASYEQYF. The DNA for the CDR3 is TGTGCCAGCAGTGAGAGTTCACTAGCGGAGACGGCCTCCTACGAGCAGTACTTC. The V and J genes are TRBV2 and TRBJ2-7; 8 bases match TRBD2. CDR1 and CDR2 from the germline V gene are SNHLY and FYNNEI. The V and J ends lost 3 bases and 0 bases, in that order; junction bases with no gene match: 13. CDR3 length: 18 residues.

The chain is built from TRBV29-1 and TRBJ1-1; 8 nucleotides match TRBD1. CDR1 is SQVTM, CDR2 ANQGSEA, per germline. The junction had 3 bases not matched to a gene; V was cut back by 5 bases and J by 4 bases. The length of the CDR3 is 12 residues. CDR3 nucleotides: TGCAGCGTTACTACAGGGGGCACTGAAGCTTTCTTT. This codes for CSVTTGGTEAFF.

As to this clonotype: This may be a read error, as it is one base from a much larger clone. J is TRBJ2-7 and V is TRBV5-1; 13 bases map to TRBD2. Germline loops: CDR1 SGHRS, CDR2 YFSETQ. The trim removed 5 bases at V and 7 bases at J, leaving 9 bases unmatched. The CDR3 spans 15 residues. DNA for the CDR3: TGCGCCAGCAGGACTAGCGGGGGGTCCTACAATGAGCAGTACTTC. As protein: CASRTSGGSYNEQYF.

This clonotype was recorded a few times. This chain joins TRBV6-2 or TRBV6-3 and TRBJ2-7, with 8 bases lining up with TRBD1. Trimming cost V 7 bases and J 0 bases; bases outside gene matches: 5. Germline V gene data show CDR1 as MNHEY and CDR2 as SVGEGT. The CDR3 loop spans 14 amino acids. The CDR3 nucleotides read TGTGCCAGCACAAACAGGGGGAACTCCTACGAGCAGTACTTC. Amino acids: CASTNRGNSYEQYF.

This clonotype was seen many times. The CDR3, as DNA: TGTGCCAGCAGCCAACAGGGGGCGGGGAACACTGAAGCTTTCTTT. Translating gives CASSQQGAGNTEAFF. The V and J genes are TRBV12-3 or TRBV12-4 and TRBJ1-1, with 9 bases identical to TRBD1. The CDR3 runs to 15 residues. J lost 1 base, V lost 6 bases, and 6 bases had no gene match.

This clonotype has ten or more counts. V and J are TRBV2 and TRBJ2-2; a possible D gene is TRBD1 (6 bases). Deletions cut 3 bases from V and 7 bases from J, with 18 bases between. CDR1 SNHLY and CDR2 FYNNEI come from the germline V gene. The CDR3 length is 16 residues. CDR3 protein: CASSEGALPRGGELFF. The CDR3 region has the DNA TGTGCCAGCAGTGAGGGGGCCCTCCCAAGAGGCGGGGAGCTGTTTTTT.

This clonotype was seen repeatedly, ten times or more. The chain joins TRBV30 to TRBJ1-3, with D uncertain. Germline assignment: CDR1 GTSNPN and CDR2 SVGIG (reference sequence). This CDR3 has 16 residues. The V and J ends lost 0 bases and 0 bases respectively, with 12 bases between them. The CDR3 sequence: CAWSVVASSSGNTIYF. The CDR3 DNA sequence: TGTGCCTGGAGTGTAGTAGCATCCTCCTCTGGAAACACCATATATTTT. The variable domain in full, with the rest retrieved from reference TRBV30 and TRBJ1-3, is SQTIHQWPATLVQPVGSPLSLECTVEGTSNPNLYWYRQAAGRGLQLLFYSVGIGQISSEVPQNLSASRPQDRQFILSSKKLLLSDSGFYLCAWSVVASSSGNTIYFGEGSWLTVV.

This clonotype was counted between two and nine times. This chain connects TRBV5-1 to TRBJ2-1, with 7 positions matching TRBD2. In germline, CDR1 is SGHRS, CDR2 YFSETQ. With 4 bases clipped from V and 0 bases from J, the junction kept 7 bases outside the gene matches. The CDR3 covers 16 residues. CDR3 residues: CASSLSASGSYNEQFF. Written as DNA, the CDR3 is TGCGCCAGCAGCCTGTCCGCTAGCGGCTCCTACAATGAGCAGTTCTTC.

This clonotype appeared a few times. At one end, the junction sequence differs from germline, possibly due to a read error. V gene TRBV5-1 combines with J gene TRBJ2-6, with TRBD2 identical over 8 bases. CDR1 and CDR2 from the germline V gene are SGHRS and YFSETQ. The CDR3 has 16 amino acids. CDR3 sequence (DNA): TGTGCCAGCAGCTCGGGAGCGGGAGCTGGGGCCAACGTCCTGACTTTC. Amino acids: CASSSGAGAGANVLTF.